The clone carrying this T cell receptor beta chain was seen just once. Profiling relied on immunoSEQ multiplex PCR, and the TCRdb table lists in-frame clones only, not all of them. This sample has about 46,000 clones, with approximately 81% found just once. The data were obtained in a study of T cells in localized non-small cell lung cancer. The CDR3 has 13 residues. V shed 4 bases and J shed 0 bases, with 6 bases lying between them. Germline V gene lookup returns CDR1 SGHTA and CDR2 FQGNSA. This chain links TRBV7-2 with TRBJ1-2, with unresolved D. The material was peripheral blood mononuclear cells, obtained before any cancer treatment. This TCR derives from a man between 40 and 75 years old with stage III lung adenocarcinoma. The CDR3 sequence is CASSSQPNYGYTF. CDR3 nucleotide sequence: TGTGCCAGCAGCTCGCAGCCTAACTATGGCTACACCTTC.